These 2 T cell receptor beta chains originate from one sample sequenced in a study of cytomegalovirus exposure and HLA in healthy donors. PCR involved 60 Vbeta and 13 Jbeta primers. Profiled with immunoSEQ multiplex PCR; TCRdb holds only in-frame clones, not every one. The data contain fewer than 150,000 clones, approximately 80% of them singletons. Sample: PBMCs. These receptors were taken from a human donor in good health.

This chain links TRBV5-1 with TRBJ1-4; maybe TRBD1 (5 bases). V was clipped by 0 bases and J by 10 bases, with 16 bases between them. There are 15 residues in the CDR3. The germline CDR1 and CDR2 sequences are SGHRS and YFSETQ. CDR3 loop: CASSLGVGQGGKLFF. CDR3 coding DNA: TGCGCCAGCAGCTTGGGCGTGGGGCAGGGCGGAAAACTGTTTTTT.

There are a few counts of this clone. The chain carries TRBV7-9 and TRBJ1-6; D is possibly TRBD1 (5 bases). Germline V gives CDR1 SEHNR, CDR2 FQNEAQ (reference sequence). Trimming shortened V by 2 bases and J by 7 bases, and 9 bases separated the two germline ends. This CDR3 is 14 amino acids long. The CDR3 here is CASSLQGPNSPLHF. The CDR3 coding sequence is TGTGCCAGCAGCTTACAGGGCCCAAATTCACCCCTCCACTTT.